The subject of this entry is one T cell receptor (beta chain). Original analysis: Estimation of nucleated cell counts was performed using reference gene primer amplification. Repertoires were generated with immunoSEQ multiplex PCR, while TCRdb's copy carries only in-frame clones and drops some. The V and J calls and clone size are taken from that table; D and trimming were inferred from the DNA. Of about 190,000 clones listed, 89% are singletons. This sample was taken from a study of blood T cell repertoires in COVID-19. Overall study context: Samples representing acute and convalescent COVID-19 were sourced from the United States, Italy and Spain. The analysed material was cDNA or gDNA that came from T cells, B-cell-depleted T cells, or PBMCs.

CDR3 length: 15 residues. V was clipped by 5 bases and J by 2 bases; unmatched bases: 8. Germline V lookup: CDR1 LNHDA, CDR2 SQIVND (reference sequence). The chain combines TRBV19 with TRBJ1-1; 7 bases line up with TRBD1. Sequences were obtained from peripheral blood. The receptor comes from a man aged 40-50 years with acute or convalescent COVID-19. CDR3: CASSVQTGLNTEAFF. The CDR3 DNA sequence: TGTGCCAGTAGTGTTCAGACAGGGCTTAACACTGAAGCTTTCTTT.